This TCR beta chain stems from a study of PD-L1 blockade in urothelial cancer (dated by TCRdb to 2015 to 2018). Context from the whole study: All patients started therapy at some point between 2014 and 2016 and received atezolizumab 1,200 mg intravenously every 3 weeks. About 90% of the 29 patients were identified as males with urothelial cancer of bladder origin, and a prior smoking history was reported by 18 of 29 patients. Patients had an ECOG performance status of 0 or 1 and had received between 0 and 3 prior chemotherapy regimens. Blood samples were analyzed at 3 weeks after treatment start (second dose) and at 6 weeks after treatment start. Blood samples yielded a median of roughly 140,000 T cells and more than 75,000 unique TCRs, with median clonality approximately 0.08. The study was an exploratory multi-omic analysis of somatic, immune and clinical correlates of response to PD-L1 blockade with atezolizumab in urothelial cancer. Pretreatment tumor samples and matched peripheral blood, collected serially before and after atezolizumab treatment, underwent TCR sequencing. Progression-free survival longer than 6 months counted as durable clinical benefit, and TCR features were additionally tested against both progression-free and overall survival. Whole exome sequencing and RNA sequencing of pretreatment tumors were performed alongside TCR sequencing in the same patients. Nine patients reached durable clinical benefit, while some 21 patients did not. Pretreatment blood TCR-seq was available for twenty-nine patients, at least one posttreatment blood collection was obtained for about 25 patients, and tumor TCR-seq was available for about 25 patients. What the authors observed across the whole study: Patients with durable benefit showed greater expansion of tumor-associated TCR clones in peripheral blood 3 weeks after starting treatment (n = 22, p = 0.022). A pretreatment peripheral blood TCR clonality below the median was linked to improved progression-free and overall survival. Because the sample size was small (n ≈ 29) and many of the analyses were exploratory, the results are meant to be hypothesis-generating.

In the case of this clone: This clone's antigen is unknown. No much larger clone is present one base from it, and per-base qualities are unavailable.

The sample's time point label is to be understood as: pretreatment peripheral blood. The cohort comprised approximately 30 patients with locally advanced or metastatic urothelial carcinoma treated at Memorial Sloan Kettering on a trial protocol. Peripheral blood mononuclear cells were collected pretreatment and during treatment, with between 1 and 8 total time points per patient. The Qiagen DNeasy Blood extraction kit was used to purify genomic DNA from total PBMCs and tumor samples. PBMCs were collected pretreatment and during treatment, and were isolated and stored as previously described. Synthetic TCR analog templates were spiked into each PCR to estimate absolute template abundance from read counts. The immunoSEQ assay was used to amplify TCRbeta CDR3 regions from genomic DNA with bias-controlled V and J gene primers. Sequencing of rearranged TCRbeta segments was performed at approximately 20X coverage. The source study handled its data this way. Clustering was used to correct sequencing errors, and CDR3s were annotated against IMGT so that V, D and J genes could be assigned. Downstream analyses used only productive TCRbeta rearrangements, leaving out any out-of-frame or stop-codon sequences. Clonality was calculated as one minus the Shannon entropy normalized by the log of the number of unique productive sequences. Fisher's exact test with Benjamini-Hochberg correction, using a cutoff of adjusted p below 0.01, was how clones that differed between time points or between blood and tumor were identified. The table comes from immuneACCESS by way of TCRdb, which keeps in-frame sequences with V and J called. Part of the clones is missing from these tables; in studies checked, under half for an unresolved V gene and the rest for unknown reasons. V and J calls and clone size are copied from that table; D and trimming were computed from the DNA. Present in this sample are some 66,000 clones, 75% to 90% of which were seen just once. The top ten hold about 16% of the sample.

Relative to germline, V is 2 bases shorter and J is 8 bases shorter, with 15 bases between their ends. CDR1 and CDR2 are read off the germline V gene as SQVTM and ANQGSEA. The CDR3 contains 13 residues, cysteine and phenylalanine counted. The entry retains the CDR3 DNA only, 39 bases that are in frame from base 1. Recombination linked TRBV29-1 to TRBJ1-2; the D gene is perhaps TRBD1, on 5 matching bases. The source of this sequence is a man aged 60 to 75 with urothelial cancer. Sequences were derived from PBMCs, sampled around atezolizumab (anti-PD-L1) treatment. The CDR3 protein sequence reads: CSVETGQGLGYTF. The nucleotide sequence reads TGCAGCGTTGAAACTGGGCAGGGATTGGGCTACACCTTC.